These T cell receptor beta chains were read from a single sample in a study of shared clonotypes between healthy human individuals. Clones were sequenced by immunoSEQ multiplex PCR, and TCRdb holds only the in-frame ones, with some missing. Of 2 million to 2.5 million clones listed, around 95% are singletons. The material sequenced was naive CD4+ T cells sorted from blood. All receptors come from a man aged 18 to 35 in good health. The CDR3 runs from the conserved cysteine through the conserved F or W. D genes are given only for firm matches. Only some rows state a clone size, as once, few, many or a class for expanded clones.

V gene	J gene	CDR3 length	clone size	D gene	CDR3 protein	CDR3 DNA
TRBV2	TRBJ2-7	16	once	.	CASSPPLAAFSYEQYF	TGTGCCAGCAGCCCCCCCCTGGCTGCCTTCTCCTACGAGCAGTACTTC
TRBV5-8	TRBJ1-3	18	.	TRBD1	CASSREQGAIAAGNTIYF	TGTGCCAGCAGCCGCGAACAGGGGGCGATTGCAGCTGGAAACACCATATATTTT
TRBV6-5	TRBJ1-6	14	.	.	CASSYWAGDSPLHF	TGTGCCAGCAGTTACTGGGCAGGGGATTCACCCCTCCACTTT
TRBV27	TRBJ2-5	14	.	.	CASSPVDPSQTQYF	TGTGCCAGCAGTCCCGTCGACCCGAGTCAGACCCAGTACTTC
TRBV19	TRBJ1-1	11	.	.	CATSRWAEAFF	TGTGCCACCTCAAGATGGGCTGAAGCTTTCTTT
TRBV4-2	TRBJ2-5	14	once	.	CASSQGDREETQYF	TGTGCCAGCAGCCAAGGGGATAGGGAAGAGACCCAGTACTTC
TRBV30	TRBJ2-2	16	.	.	CAWTGGAEGGTGELFF	TGTGCCTGGACCGGTGGAGCGGAGGGCGGGACCGGGGAGCTGTTTTTT
TRBV10-3	TRBJ2-7	11	.	.	CAISQTYEQYF	TGTGCCATCAGCCAAACCTACGAGCAGTACTTC
TRBV6-4	TRBJ1-2	13	.	.	CASSEQGGTGYTF	TGTGCCAGCAGTGAACAGGGTGGGACCGGCTACACCTTC
TRBV28	TRBJ2-3	15	.	TRBD2	CASLPSGRGRDTQYF	TGTGCCAGCCTCCCCAGCGGGAGGGGGAGGGATACGCAGTATTTT
TRBV4-1	TRBJ1-5	15	.	.	CASSSSGYSNQPQHF	TGCGCCAGCAGCTCTTCAGGATATAGCAATCAGCCCCAGCATTTT
TRBV6-1	TRBJ2-5	11	.	.	CASSESETQYF	TGTGCCAGCAGTGAATCAGAGACCCAGTACTTC
TRBV28	TRBJ2-7	14	.	.	CASSLRDGMFEQYF	TGTGCCAGCAGTTTAAGGGACGGGATGTTCGAGCAGTACTTC
TRBV7-2	TRBJ2-7	14	.	TRBD2	CASSLGLAGAEQYF	TGTGCCAGCAGCTTAGGACTAGCGGGGGCAGAGCAGTACTTC
TRBV19	TRBJ1-3	15	.	.	CASSIEGTSGNTIYF	TGTGCCAGTAGTATAGAAGGGACTTCTGGAAACACCATATATTTT
TRBV28	TRBJ1-2	11	.	.	CASSIEYGYTF	TGTGCCAGCTCAATCGAATATGGCTACACCTTC
TRBV19	TRBJ2-7	12	.	TRBD2	CATSSGPYEQYF	TGTGCCACCTCTAGCGGACCCTACGAGCAGTACTTC
TRBV6-5	TRBJ2-3	16	.	.	CASSYSLGRSTDTQYF	TGTGCCAGCAGTTACTCGCTGGGCAGAAGCACAGATACGCAGTATTTT